This T cell receptor (beta chain) was recorded in a study of shared clonotypes between healthy human individuals (dated by TCRdb to about 2020). Study-wide context: Two women and a few men aged 18 to 49 years were included in the cohort. For each donor, three plates each were used for CD4 naive and CD4 memory, two plates were used for CD8 naive, and one plate was used for CD8 memory. Each donor's leukapheresis produced roughly between roughly 0.94 and 9.5 billion PBMCs. Different laboratories and diverse techniques were used to prepare libraries and sequence TCR repertoires, to increase sequencing depth and limit assay-specific biases. To estimate repertoire size and how much clonotypes are shared between individuals, the study performed deep sequencing of blood TCR repertoires from 4 to 6 healthy adults.

TCR CDR3 regions were amplified from genomic DNA by multiplex PCR using the deep immunoSEQ assay. Extracted genomic DNA from each cell subset was spread evenly across all wells of several immunoSEQ 96-well plates, with each plate serving as a replicate. For sorted subsets, each replicate PCR was loaded with 200 to 250 ng genomic DNA, equivalent to about 30,000 T cell genomes. Purified libraries were measured with a Qubit 3.0 fluorometer, size-checked on a Bioanalyzer 2100, and measured again with the KAPA Library Quantification kit. Every immunoSEQ 96-well plate was sequenced on a dedicated single-read 150-cycle Illumina NextSeq 550 flow cell. Per the source publication's procedure: Because the immunoSEQ output held only junctional sequences and lacked quality scores, the filtering could not match the filtering applied to full-length reads. Sequences were annotated with PyIR, a Python wrapper for IgBLAST v1.9, and V/J genes and CDR3 were assigned using IMGT germline references. Reads were filtered out if the reads had weak V/J assignments (E-value above 1e-6), no CDR3, stop codons, out-of-frame junctions, or ambiguous translated residues. V3J clonotypes were defined as sequences sharing an identical inferred V gene, J gene, and CDR3 amino acid sequence. To compute the percentage overlap between repertoires, the number of shared unique clonotypes was divided by the size of the smaller repertoire. RTK rarefaction, the Chao1 estimator, and Recon v2.1 estimates of unobserved clonotypes were used to assess repertoire richness. OLGA was used to compute generation probabilities for all TCRbeta clonotypes that the gDNA method yielded from a few donors. As stored in TCRdb, this immuneACCESS dataset retains in-frame rearrangements with V and J assigned. A fraction of the clones does not appear; measured against another copy, unresolved V genes explain less than half of the discrepancy, and the remainder lacks a known reason. V and J calls and clone size come straight from that table; D and trimming were deduced from the DNA. The sample records roughly 2,500,000 clones, under 95% of which are singletons. The ten largest clones take up 0.36% of the sample.

Healthy HIV-negative adults with no recently reported acute infections or vaccinations were included as donors. Every donor was a Caucasian adult living in Nashville, Tennessee, USA. Magnetic negative selection was used to enrich CD4+ T cells, after which naive cells were positively selected on CD45RA and the negative fraction became the memory subset. Blood was obtained by leukapheresis, after which PBMCs were separated by Ficoll-Histopaque density gradient centrifugation and cryopreserved in liquid nitrogen vapor phase. Purity and quantity of every magnetically sorted T cell population were checked by analytical flow cytometry. From each sorted fraction, genomic DNA was isolated and quantified by UV absorbance on a Nanodrop 2000c. V is reduced by 1 base and J by 0 bases, leaving a spacing of 11 bases between them. The CDR3 holds 16 amino acids from the cysteine to the phenylalanine. Only the CDR3 part of the read is kept: 48 bases, read in frame from the first base. Via the germline V gene, CDR1 is SGHTS and CDR2 YDEGEE.

In regard to this clone: There is no known antigen for this receptor. Per-nucleotide qualities are absent, and no much larger clonotype sits a single base away.

Summary of the overall study and its limitations: When a few donors were compared, the shared fraction of clonotypes was roughly 4.8% for naive CD4, 3% to 4% for naive CD8, 2.3% for memory CD4, and around 0.37% for memory CD8. Pairwise subsampling led to the expectation that sequencing depth would affect the degree of clonotype sharing among donors. Naive subsets generally had larger estimated clonotype richness than memory subsets. Sampling was limited to blood, and TCR repertoires in tissue likely differ from TCR repertoires in blood. Even with the large sequencing depth, rarefaction of the sorted-subset datasets indicated that sequencing was incomplete. The small number of donors limited the genetic and exposure-history diversity represented. Compared with non-shared clonotypes, the clonotypes found in all four sorted-subset donors had higher generation probabilities.

The sequencing input was naive CD4+ T cells from PBMCs. Sample cell subset or site, as interpreted from the label and publication: CD45RA+ positively selected. This clonotype was obtained from a man younger than 30 in good health. Some clones in this sample may be carry-over from other donors' samples. This chain joins TRBV5-8 to TRBJ1-5; the D gene is perhaps TRBD1, from 6 matching bases. The nucleotides are TGTGCCAGCAGCTTGACAGGGACCCATAGCAATCAGCCCCAGCATTTT. Its protein reads: CASSLTGTHSNQPQHF. Reference TRBV5-8 and TRBJ1-5 genes cover what lies past the CDR3, so the full variable domain is EAGVTQSPTHLIKTRGQQATLRCSPISGHTSVYWYQQALGLGLQFLLWYDEGEERNRGNFPPRFSGRQFPNYSSELNVNALELEDSALYLCASSLTGTHSNQPQHFGDGTRLSIL.